This T cell receptor beta chain appears in the sequencing data of a study of cytomegalovirus exposure and HLA in healthy donors. The wider study: The same platform was used for the 110 or so validation repertoires and the roughly 670 first-cohort repertoires, a later analysis reported.

With regard to this clone: Its matching antigen is unknown.

The V gene's germline CDR1 is GTSNPN and CDR2 SVGIG (reference sequence). This CDR3 has 13 amino acids. V dropped 2 bases and J dropped 4 bases, with 11 bases sitting between them. Sequenced by immunoSEQ multiplex PCR; TCRdb stores in-frame clones only, minus some. This table holds over 150,000 clones, 75% to 90% found once. Study findings and constraints: Associated with cytomegalovirus, according to the listing, were around 160 TCR beta chains.

The sequence came from a woman aged 18-29 years in good health and CMV-seronegative. The chain uses TRBV30 and TRBJ1-2; D possibly corresponds to TRBD1 (6 bases). The sequencing sample was made of PBMCs. DNA for the CDR3: TGTGCCTGGAGTTTGGGAGGGGGCTATGGCTACACCTTC. Its translation is CAWSLGGGYGYTF.